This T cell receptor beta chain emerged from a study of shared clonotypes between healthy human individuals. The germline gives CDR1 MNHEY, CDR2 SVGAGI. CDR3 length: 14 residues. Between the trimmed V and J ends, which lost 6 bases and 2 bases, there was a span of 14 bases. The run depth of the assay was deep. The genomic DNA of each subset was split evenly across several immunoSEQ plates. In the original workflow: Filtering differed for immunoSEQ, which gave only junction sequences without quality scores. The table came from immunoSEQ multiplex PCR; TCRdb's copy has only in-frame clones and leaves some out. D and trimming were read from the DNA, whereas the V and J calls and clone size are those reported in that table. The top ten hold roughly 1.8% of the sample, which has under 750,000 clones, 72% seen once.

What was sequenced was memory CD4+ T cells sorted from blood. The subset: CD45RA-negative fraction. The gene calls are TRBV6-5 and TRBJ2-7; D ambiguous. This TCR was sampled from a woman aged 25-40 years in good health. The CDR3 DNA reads TGTGCCAGCAGCGTAGTCGGAAGGACCTACGAGCAGTACTTC. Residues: CASSVVGRTYEQYF.